A selection of T cell receptor beta chains follows, all from one sample in a study of regulatory T cells in long-lasting Graves disease. From the multiplex PCR reads, TCRdb called clonotypes with MiXCR, one entry per CDR3 protein. Seen here are 450,000 to 600,000 distinct CDR3 sequences, roughly 17% observed once, and the top ten hold 9% to 15%. This same sample was also part of a study on T cells in Graves' hyperthyroidism and ophthalmopathy.

The source material was peripheral blood mononuclear cells (PBMCs), sampled at new diagnosis, from a patient treated with antithyroid drugs. Receptor source: a middle-aged man with Graves disease. Both conserved end residues are part of each CDR3. A D gene is named only where the DNA matches it firmly. The listing skips clone size in some rows; elsewhere it reads once, few, many or a size class.

j_gene | d_gene | abundance | v_gene | CDR3aa | CDR3nt
TRBJ2-2 | - | many | TRBV10-1 | CASSDRVSTGELFF | TGCGCCAGCAGTGATCGAGTCAGCACCGGGGAGCTGTTTTTT
TRBJ2-1 | TRBD2 | many | TRBV10-3 | CAISAGLAGVYEQFF | TGTGCCATCAGTGCGGGGCTAGCGGGAGTATATGAGCAGTTCTTC
TRBJ2-1 | - | - | TRBV7-9 | CASSSPGTGQFF | TGTGCCAGCAGTTCCCCCGGGACGGGGCAGTTCTTC
TRBJ2-5 | - | many | TRBV28 | CASSLRMAETQYF | TGTGCCAGCAGTTTGAGGATGGCGGAGACCCAGTACTTC
TRBJ2-1 | TRBD2 | few | TRBV10-3 | CAITTMGLAGNEQFF | TGTGCCATCACTACTATGGGACTAGCGGGAAATGAGCAGTTCTTC
TRBJ1-1 | - | many | TRBV9 | CASSVSGHANTEAFF | TGTGCCAGCAGCGTATCGGGACACGCGAACACTGAAGCTTTCTTT
TRBJ2-3 | TRBD2 | - | TRBV5-6 | CASSSGLAGSLTDTQYF | TGTGCCAGCAGCTCCGGACTAGCGGGGAGTCTGACAGATACGCAGTATTTT
TRBJ2-3 | - | many | TRBV24-1 | CATSDSSVRAGTDTQYF | TGTGCCACCAGTGATTCGTCGGTTAGGGCCGGCACAGATACGCAGTATTTT
TRBJ2-1 | TRBD2 | - | TRBV28 | CASSIGTTLGEQFF | TGTGCCAGCAGTATCGGGACTACACTCGGTGAGCAGTTCTTC
TRBJ2-5 | TRBD2 | many | TRBV5-1 | CASSLEGGSKTQYF | TGCGCCAGCAGCTTGGAGGGCGGGAGTAAGACCCAGTACTTC
TRBJ2-1 | - | - | TRBV6-2/TRBV6-3 | CASRSGVSSYNEQFF | TGTGCCAGCAGGTCTGGCGTGAGCTCCTACAATGAGCAGTTCTTC
TRBJ1-3 | - | few | TRBV7-2 | CASSLDLGGQSDTIYF | TGTGCCAGCAGCTTAGACCTCGGGGGTCAGTCGGACACCATATATTTT
TRBJ2-6 | - | few | TRBV3-1 | CASSQYQGHSGANVLTF | TGTGCCAGCAGCCAATACCAGGGACACTCTGGGGCCAACGTCCTGACTTTC
TRBJ2-5 | - | many | TRBV5-1 | CASRPRQTQETQYF | TGCGCCAGCAGACCCAGACAGACGCAAGAGACCCAGTACTTC
TRBJ2-3 | - | few | TRBV30 | CAWSVPGGMADTQYF | TGTGCCTGGAGTGTACCCGGGGGCATGGCAGATACGCAGTATTTT
TRBJ2-6 | - | - | TRBV4-2 | CASSQGSDRSSGANVLTF | TGTGCCAGCAGCCAAGGCTCGGACAGAAGCTCTGGGGCCAACGTCCTGACTTTC
TRBJ1-5 | - | many | TRBV30 | CAWSLDSNQPQHF | TGTGCCTGGAGTTTAGATAGCAATCAGCCCCAGCATTTT
TRBJ1-5 | - | few | TRBV7-2 | CASSLALGMGQPQHF | TGTGCCAGCAGCTTAGCGCTCGGGATGGGACAGCCCCAGCATTTT
TRBJ2-7 | - | - | TRBV25-1 | CASSITGLHEQYF | TGTGCCAGCAGTATCACAGGGTTGCACGAGCAGTACTTC
TRBJ1-1 | TRBD1 | many | TRBV6-1 | CASIPGQTKEAFF | TGTGCCAGCATCCCGGGACAGACCAAAGAAGCTTTCTTT
TRBJ2-6 | - | few | TRBV28 | CASSPVGRRTGANVLTF | TGTGCCAGCAGCCCCGTCGGTCGGCGGACTGGGGCCAACGTCCTGACTTTC
TRBJ2-4 | - | - | TRBV5-1 | CASSLAGYRDHNEQYF | TGCGCCAGCAGCTTGGCCGGGTACAGGGATCACAATGAGCAGTACTTC
TRBJ2-1 | - | many | TRBV19 | CASSIDLSRTHNEQFF | TGTGCCAGTAGTATAGATCTTTCGAGGACCCACAATGAGCAGTTCTTC
TRBJ2-3 | - | many | TRBV12-3/TRBV12-4 | CASTPGGGADTQYF | TGTGCCAGCACACCCGGTGGGGGAGCAGATACGCAGTATTTT
TRBJ2-7 | - | many | TRBV6-1 | CASSDPRRHEQYF | TGTGCCAGCAGTGATCCAAGAAGGCACGAGCAGTACTTC
TRBJ1-6 | - | - | TRBV20-1 | CSASGGGYNSPLHF | TGCAGTGCTAGTGGTGGGGGTTATAATTCACCCCTCCACTTT
TRBJ2-1 | - | many | TRBV11-2 | CASSLAYNEQFF | TGTGCCAGCAGCTTAGCATACAATGAGCAGTTCTTC
TRBJ2-1 | TRBD2 | - | TRBV20-1 | CSARVAGGGSDNEQFF | TGCAGTGCTAGAGTAGCGGGAGGGGGAAGTGACAATGAGCAGTTCTTC
TRBJ2-2 | TRBD2 | many | TRBV20-1 | CSAPRTSGWDGELFF | TGCAGTGCCCCCCGGACTAGCGGGTGGGACGGGGAGCTGTTTTTT
TRBJ1-6 | TRBD1 | many | TRBV5-1 | CASSLEGQGDSPLHF | TGCGCCAGCAGCTTGGAAGGACAGGGAGATTCACCCCTCCACTTT
TRBJ2-2 | - | few | TRBV20-1 | CSAPGIYTGELFF | TGCAGTGCCCCTGGGATTTACACCGGGGAGCTGTTTTTT
TRBJ1-1 | - | few | TRBV5-1 | CASSLDPPGRGNTEAFF | TGCGCCAGCAGCTTGGACCCCCCGGGACGGGGGAACACTGAAGCTTTCTTT
TRBJ2-3 | TRBD2 | - | TRBV13 | CVSSLGGTGSDTQYF | TGTGTCAGCAGCCTGGGGGGGACTGGGTCAGATACGCAGTATTTT
TRBJ2-7 | - | few | TRBV29-1 | CSVEGGDWGYEQYF | TGCAGCGTTGAAGGGGGGGACTGGGGCTACGAGCAGTACTTC
TRBJ2-2 | - | few | TRBV19 | CASTGRFRELFF | TGTGCCAGTACAGGGAGATTTAGGGAGCTGTTTTTT
TRBJ1-3 | - | few | TRBV12-3/TRBV12-4 | CASSLTAKSGNTIYF | TGTGCCAGCAGTTTAACAGCTAAGTCAGGAAACACCATATATTTT
TRBJ2-3 | - | - | TRBV20-1 | CSARIHQRSTDTQYF | TGCAGTGCACGGATCCACCAGCGGTCCACAGATACGCAGTATTTT
TRBJ2-7 | TRBD2 | - | TRBV18 | CASSPGSGTRERYF | TGTGCCAGCTCACCGGGTAGCGGGACTCGCGAGCGGTACTTC
TRBJ1-5 | TRBD1 | many | TRBV28 | CASSYRDSGQPQHF | TGTGCCAGCAGCTACCGGGACAGCGGTCAGCCCCAGCATTTT
TRBJ2-3 | - | many | TRBV2 | CASSERASSTDTQYF | TGTGCCAGCAGTGAACGAGCGAGTAGCACAGATACGCAGTATTTT
TRBJ2-1 | TRBD2 | many | TRBV12-3/TRBV12-4 | CASSLRTSGKIPSYNEQFF | TGTGCCAGCAGCCTTAGGACTAGCGGCAAAATACCGTCCTACAATGAGCAGTTCTTC